A selection of T cell receptor beta chains follows, all from one sample in a study of brain metastases from non-small cell lung cancer. The data were produced by immunoSEQ multiplex PCR, yet TCRdb's version contains in-frame clones alone and is incomplete. Of approximately 2,500 clones detected, approximately 86% appear once; the ten largest clones hold 6.3%. The sequenced sample consisted of primary lung tumor tissue. The receptors were gathered from a donor aged 40 or over with non-small cell lung cancer. The CDR3 runs from the conserved cysteine through the conserved F or W. A D gene is named only where the DNA matches it firmly. Size tells how often a clone was seen (once, few, many) or the class of an expanded clone, and some rows leave it out.

TRBJ1-6 | TRBV5-1 | . | . | TGCGCCAGCAGCTCACAGTCGAATTCACCCCTCCACTTT | CASSSQSNSPLHF
TRBJ1-4 | TRBV14 | TRBD1 | . | TGTGCCAGCAGCCCTTCAGCCGGACAGGGCCATGAAAAACTGTTTTTT | CASSPSAGQGHEKLFF
TRBJ2-5 | TRBV5-6 | . | few | TGTGCCAGCAGCTTGGTGCGGGAAGAGACCCAGTACTTC | CASSLVREETQYF
TRBJ1-1 | TRBV19 | . | . | TGTGCCAGTAGTATCCCCCTCCGTCCGGGGGTGAACACTGAAGCTTTCTTT | CASSIPLRPGVNTEAFF
TRBJ1-1 | TRBV7-5 | . | . | TGTGTCAGAAGCTTCTTAAAGAGGGACAGCCGTATGAACACTGAAGCTTTCTTT | CVRSFLKRDSRMNTEAFF
TRBJ2-7 | TRBV3-1/TRBV3-2 | . | . | TGTGCCAGCAGCCTTGTCAGTGGCGAGCAGTACTTC | CASSLVSGEQYF
TRBJ1-6 | TRBV5-4 | TRBD1 | . | TGTGCCAGCAGCGGGGAGACAGGGGGGAATAATTCACCCCTCCACTTT | CASSGETGGNNSPLHF
TRBJ2-1 | TRBV11-3 | TRBD1 | . | TGTGCCAGCAGCACCGGGACAGGGGACAATGAGCAGTTCTTC | CASSTGTGDNEQFF
TRBJ2-5 | TRBV5-5 | . | . | TGTGCCAGCAGCTTGTCTCTGGGGGGTTCTGAGACCCAGTACTTC | CASSLSLGGSETQYF
TRBJ2-3 | TRBV12-3/TRBV12-4 | . | . | TGTGCCAGCAGTTTTTTTCCCGGGTTTAAGTATTTT | CASSFFPGFKYF
TRBJ2-7 | TRBV5-1 | TRBD1 | . | TGCGCCAGCAGCTCCGGGACAGGGGACACCTACGAGCAGTACTTC | CASSSGTGDTYEQYF
TRBJ1-1 | TRBV5-1 | . | few | TGCGCCAGCAGCTTGGCGGGGGATCCTGAAGCTTTCTTT | CASSLAGDPEAFF
TRBJ2-7 | TRBV21-1 | . | . | TGTGCCAGCAGCAAGGGACGGGCTGGCTCCTACGAGCAGTACTTC | CASSKGRAGSYEQYF
TRBJ2-1 | TRBV7-9 | . | . | TGTGCCAGCAGCTTGCGGCTGTCAAGGCGCAATTCCTACAATGAGCAGTTCTTC | CASSLRLSRRNSYNEQFF
TRBJ1-5 | TRBV19 | . | . | TGTGCCAGTAGTACGGGGCGAAATCAGCCCCAGCATTTT | CASSTGRNQPQHF
TRBJ2-1 | TRBV9 | . | . | TGTGCCAGCAGCGCAGAAACCGGGACAGAGCAGTTCTTC | CASSAETGTEQFF
TRBJ2-2 | TRBV6-4 | TRBD1 | . | TGTGCCAGCAGTTATACAGGGGGAAACACCGGGGAGCTGTTTTTT | CASSYTGGNTGELFF
TRBJ1-5 | TRBV19 | . | few | TGTGCCAGTAGATGGGACCAGCACAGCAATCAGCCCCAGCATTTT | CASRWDQHSNQPQHF
TRBJ1-5 | TRBV7-6 | . | . | TGTGCCAGCAGCACGACGGACGATCAGCCCCAGCATTTT | CASSTTDDQPQHF
TRBJ2-7 | TRBV27 | TRBD1 | . | TGTGCCAGCACCCGGACAGGGAGCTCCTACGAGCAGTACTTC | CASTRTGSSYEQYF
TRBJ2-5 | TRBV5-1 | TRBD1 | . | TGCGCCAACAGCCTCAACGACAGGGCGGAGACCCAGTACTTC | CANSLNDRAETQYF
TRBJ2-7 | TRBV18 | . | . | TGTGCCAGCTCATCCCCAGCACAGGGTACGTACGAGCAGTACTTC | CASSSPAQGTYEQYF
TRBJ2-1 | TRBV5-1 | . | . | TGCGCCAGCAGCGAGGGCGAAGACAATGAGCAGTTCTTC | CASSEGEDNEQFF
TRBJ2-5 | TRBV20-1 | . | . | TGCAGTGCCGGGGCCCCAGAGACCCAGTACTTC | CSAGAPETQYF
TRBJ2-7 | TRBV7-6 | . | . | TGTGCCAGCAGCTTCAGACAATTGGGCGAGCAGTACTTC | CASSFRQLGEQYF
TRBJ1-2 | TRBV13 | . | once | TGTGCCAGCAGCTTCGCGGGGACCTACTATGGCTACACTTTC | CASSFAGTYYGYTF
TRBJ2-1 | TRBV20-1 | . | . | TGCAGTGCTAGTTACGGAGAGTTTAGGTTCTTC | CSASYGEFRFF
TRBJ1-2 | TRBV19 | TRBD1 | . | TGTGCCAGTAGCTTGACAGGGGGCGCCTTGGGCTACACCTTC | CASSLTGGALGYTF
TRBJ1-2 | TRBV6-5 | . | . | TGTGCCAGCAGTTACTCCGGACGGATTAACTATGGCTACACCTTC | CASSYSGRINYGYTF
TRBJ1-1 | TRBV5-1 | . | . | TGCGCTAGCAGTACTCAGGGGTTTTGGAACACTGAAGCTTTCTTT | CASSTQGFWNTEAFF
TRBJ2-7 | TRBV5-6 | TRBD1 | . | TGTGCCAGCAGCTTGGTGACAGGGTTCTACGAGCAGTACTTC | CASSLVTGFYEQYF
TRBJ1-3 | TRBV7-6 | . | . | TGTGCCAGCAGCTTAGAGGGAAACACCATATATTTT | CASSLEGNTIYF
TRBJ2-7 | TRBV19 | TRBD2 | . | TGTGCCAGTAGCTTTGGAAGCGGGGGGTCCTACGAGCAGTACTTC | CASSFGSGGSYEQYF
TRBJ1-1 | TRBV3-1/TRBV3-2 | . | . | TGTGCCAGCGGGTCAGGGCCCGAAGCTTTCTTT | CASGSGPEAFF
TRBJ2-1 | TRBV5-1 | . | . | TGCGCCACAGGGGACTCCTACAATGAGCAGTTCTTC | CATGDSYNEQFF
TRBJ1-6 | TRBV5-1 | TRBD1 | . | TGCGCCAGCAGCTTGGAACGGACAGGGAGTTCACCCCTCCACTTT | CASSLERTGSSPLHF
TRBJ2-7 | TRBV7-2 | . | . | TGTGCCAGCAGCTTATTCCCGGACGAGCAGTACTTC | CASSLFPDEQYF
TRBJ2-5 | TRBV4-1 | . | . | TGCGCCAGCAGTCCCGCGCGGGGAGAAACCCAGTACTTC | CASSPARGETQYF
TRBJ1-1 | TRBV5-4 | . | . | TGTGCCAGCAGCTTGGTCAGAAACACTGAAGCTTTCTTT | CASSLVRNTEAFF
TRBJ1-2 | TRBV2 | . | . | TGTGCCAGCAGTGTAGAGGGGAACTATGGCTACACCTTC | CASSVEGNYGYTF
TRBJ2-2 | TRBV19 | . | . | TGTGCCAGTAGTATAATCCCCAGGGGGGCCGGGGAGCTGTTTTTT | CASSIIPRGAGELFF
TRBJ2-3 | TRBV15 | . | . | TGTGCCACCAGCAGAGGGATTGCGGGGACCGATACAGATACGCAGTATTTT | CATSRGIAGTDTDTQYF
TRBJ2-1 | TRBV6-1 | . | few | TGTGCCAGCAGTGAAGTCCAGGGATCGGTAAATGAGCAGTTCTTC | CASSEVQGSVNEQFF
TRBJ1-4 | TRBV5-6 | . | . | TGTGCCAGCAGCCCAATCTTGGATGAAAAACTGTTTTTT | CASSPILDEKLFF
TRBJ1-6 | TRBV28 | . | . | TGTGCCAGCAGTCCACCAGAGGGGAAGAATTCACCCCTCCACTTT | CASSPPEGKNSPLHF